One sample yielded the 7 T cell receptor beta chains listed below, sequenced in a study of immune characterization of retroperitoneal liposarcoma. TCRdb re-called the PCR reads through MiXCR, storing one row per CDR3 protein. The sample has about 3,000 distinct CDR3 sequences, under 55% seen once. Material: tumor tissue. The receptors were gathered from a male donor with retroperitoneal liposarcoma.

The rearrangement joins TRBV7-8 to TRBJ2-1, with TRBD2 matching over 13 bases. V lost 1 base and J lost 10; bases outside the gene matches: 7. The V gene's germline CDR1 is SGHVS and CDR2 FQNEAQ. The CDR3 sequence is 16 residues long. CDR3 coding DNA: TGTGCCAGCAGCTTAGAAACTAGCGGGAGGGGGGGGGAGCAGTTCTTC. Encoded protein: CASSLETSGRGGEQFF.

The V and J genes are TRBV27 and TRBJ2-1, with 12 bases matching TRBD2. The junction had 7 bases not matched to a gene; V was cut back by 4 bases and J by 3 bases. The CDR3 contains 17 residues. CDR1 and CDR2 from the germline V gene are MNHEY and SMNVEV (reference sequence). In nucleotides, the CDR3 is TGTGCCAGCAGTTCCAGACTAGCGGGAGAAATCTACAATGAGCAGTTCTTC. This encodes CASSSRLAGEIYNEQFF.

The chain carries TRBV27 and TRBJ2-1; D is undetermined. V lost 1 base to trimming and J lost 2 bases, with 15 bases between them. The CDR3 is made up of 17 amino acids. The V gene's germline CDR1 is MNHEY and CDR2 SMNVEV (reference sequence). CDR3 residues: CASSLYGPIGPYNEQFF. CDR3 nucleotides: TGTGCCAGCAGTTTATATGGCCCTATAGGCCCCTACAATGAGCAGTTCTTC.

By proportion, this clonotype is medium-sized. The chain uses TRBV7-2 and TRBJ1-5; 10 nucleotides match TRBD1. Trimming cost V 2 bases and J 6 bases; bases outside gene matches: 4. The germline CDR1 and CDR2 sequences are SGHTA and FQGNSA. The CDR3 loop spans 15 amino acids. This CDR3 is CASSLRQGAGQPQHF. CDR3 DNA sequence: TGTGCCAGCAGCTTAAGACAGGGGGCTGGTCAGCCCCAGCATTTT.

The CDR3 reads CASSESVTDTQYF. The CDR3 bases are TGCGCCAGCAGTGAGTCCGTAACGGATACGCAGTATTTT. The chain is built from TRBV10-1 and TRBJ2-3; D is unresolved. V shed 0 bases and J shed 6 bases, with 7 bases lying between them. Germline lookup yields CDR1 WNHNN and CDR2 SYGVQD (reference sequence). The CDR3 sequence is 13 residues long.

The chain links TRBV12-3 or TRBV12-4 to TRBJ1-5; 10 nucleotides line up with TRBD1. This CDR3 comprises 17 residues. V lost 3 bases to trimming and J lost 3 bases; unmatched junction nucleotides: 8. CDR3 loop: CASSFRGTGAFNQPQHF. CDR3 bases: TGTGCCAGCAGTTTCCGGGGGACAGGGGCCTTCAATCAGCCCCAGCATTTT.

The J gene is TRBJ2-5, the V gene TRBV27; D tentatively fits TRBD1 or TRBD2 (6 bases each). The DNA end lines up better with TRBJ2-1; the J call may be wrong. The CDR3 is made up of 15 amino acids. The germline V gene has CDR1 MNHEY and CDR2 SMNVEV (reference sequence). CDR3 sequence (DNA): TGTGCCAGCAGTCCCGTTAGGGGGGCGGACAATGAGCAGTTCTTC. Translating gives CASSPVRGADNEQFF.